These 21 T cell receptor beta chains were all obtained from the same sample, sequenced in a study of regulatory T cells in long-lasting Graves disease (dated by TCRdb to the early 2020s). The sample's time point, from its label and the paper: persistent/refractory GD, antithyroid drugs over 5 years with positive TRAb. RNA was extracted from PBMCs in TRIzol for both TCR sequencing and RNA sequencing. Library prep was done by multiplex PCR. TCRdb names Illumina HiSeq 4000 as the instrument used. CDR3 regions were amplified by Arm-PCR with iRepertoire HTBI primers to construct TCR beta libraries. Starting from the raw public reads, TCRdb applied fastp trimming at Q25, assembled clones with MiXCR and retained in-frame beta chains. Entries are consolidated by CDR3 protein sequence, retaining the most common genes and DNA. In all, the sample holds roughly 400,000 distinct CDR3 sequences, and around 21% of those were seen once. The top ten clones comprise around 20% of the sample.

This specimen consisted of peripheral blood mononuclear cells (PBMCs), obtained when the disease was refractory, from a patient treated with antithyroid drugs. These receptors were taken from a female donor with Graves disease.

This clonotype has a handful of counts. One end of the junction varies from germline; a read error may be responsible. The rearrangement links TRBV5-1 to TRBJ2-1, with a possible D match to TRBD1 (5 bases). CDR3 size: 12 residues. From germline, CDR1 is SGHRS and CDR2 YFSETQ. CDR3 residues: CASSKDPWGWIF. CDR3 coding DNA: TGCGCCAGCAGCAAGGACCCCTGGGGCTGGATCTTC.

The genes are TRBV7-2 and TRBJ1-3, with 7 positions matching TRBD1. Germline values: CDR1 SGHTA, CDR2 FQGNSA. J lost 0 bases, V lost 5 bases, and 1 base had no gene match. The CDR3 extends over 14 amino acids. The CDR3 region has the DNA TGTGCCAGCAGCCGGGACAGCTCTGGAAACACCATATATTTT. It yields the protein CASSRDSSGNTIYF.

This clonotype was found a few times. Since a much larger clone is just one base distant, this may be a read error. The missing conserved phenylalanine or tryptophan at the end of this CDR3 makes a read error likely. The J gene is TRBJ2-5, the V gene TRBV11-3; D might be TRBD2 (5 bases). The CDR3 has 16 amino acids. Germline V gives CDR1 SGHNT, CDR2 YENEEA. V dropped 1 base and J dropped 4 bases, with 16 bases sitting between them. The CDR3 nucleotides read TGTGCCAGCAGCTTAGGGAGTGGGAGAGGTACAGAGACCCAGTACCTC. Its protein product is CASSLGSGRGTETQYL.

The rearrangement links TRBV6-2 or TRBV6-3 to TRBJ2-7, with D maybe TRBD2 (6 bases). Trimming removed 4 bases at V and 0 bases at J, with 16 bases between. The CDR3 consists of 16 residues. The germline V gene has CDR1 MNHEY and CDR2 SVGEGT. In DNA form, the CDR3 reads TGTGCCAGCAGTTCGCCGGGGGAGCGGAGCTCCTACGAGCAGTACTTC. Translated, it gives CASSSPGERSSYEQYF.

This clonotype showed up many times. This chain connects TRBV28 to TRBJ2-5, with TRBD1 matching over 8 bases. The germline CDR1 and CDR2 sequences are MDHEN and SYDVKM. This CDR3 region has 23 residues. With 5 bases clipped from V and 4 bases from J, the junction kept 33 bases outside the gene matches. CDR3 residues: CASSPPPGQEELRTGSLAETQYF. The CDR3 DNA is TGTGCCAGCAGTCCACCCCCGGGACAGGAGGAACTAAGAACGGGCTCCTTGGCAGAGACCCAGTACTTC.

This clonotype was seen ten or more times. This chain uses TRBV27 with TRBJ2-7; 8 bases match TRBD2. Germline CDR1 reads MNHEY; CDR2 reads SMNVEV (reference sequence). Trimming at V came to 3 bases and at J to 6 bases, leaving 10 bases not matched to a gene. The CDR3 runs 15 residues. CDR3 loop: CASSFLSGTAGEQYF. CDR3 coding DNA: TGTGCCAGCAGTTTCCTTAGCGGGACGGCCGGCGAGCAGTACTTC.

This clonotype was counted at least ten times. This chain connects TRBV30 to TRBJ2-2, with TRBD1 matching over 9 bases. The CDR3 runs 14 residues. Germline-derived CDR1 and CDR2 are GTSNPN and SVGIG (reference sequence). Germline trimming cut 8 bases from V and 3 bases from J; bases unmatched to any gene: 7. The CDR3 sequence is CAGGTGSDTGELFF. The CDR3 nucleotides are TGTGCCGGCGGGACAGGGAGCGACACCGGGGAGCTGTTTTTT.

The table lists this clonotype with many counts. V and J are TRBV6-2 or TRBV6-3 and TRBJ1-5; tentative D call: TRBD1 (5 bases). V gave up 2 bases and J gave up 5 bases, with 7 bases separating them. Per the germline V gene, CDR1 is MNHEY and CDR2 is SVGEGT. This CDR3 contains 13 residues. The chain's CDR3 is CASSYVGDQPQHF. CDR3 nucleotides: TGTGCCAGCAGTTACGTAGGGGATCAGCCCCAGCATTTT.

For the CDR3, the DNA is TGTGCCAGCAGCTTGGTAACAGGGCACCACTATGGCTACACCTTC. Encoded protein: CASSLVTGHHYGYTF. The chain is built from TRBV5-4 and TRBJ1-2; D perhaps matches TRBD1 (6 bases). Trimming pared 0 bases from V and 3 bases from J, leaving 12 bases between. The germline V gene has CDR1 SGHNT and CDR2 YYREEE (reference sequence). CDR3 length: 15 residues.

The chain links TRBV19 to TRBJ2-7; D is undetermined. The CDR3 is 14 amino acids. V shed 3 bases and J shed 3 bases, with 12 bases lying between them. CDR1 and CDR2 from the germline V gene are LNHDA and SQIVND (reference sequence). DNA of the CDR3: TGTGCCAGTAGTATGACCCTGCCGAACTACGAGCAGTACTTC. Its translation is CASSMTLPNYEQYF.

This chain links TRBV5-6 with TRBJ2-7; D is uncertain. Germline V gene sequence: CDR1 SGHDT, CDR2 YYEEEE. Trimming removed 1 base at V and 7 bases at J, with 9 bases between. The CDR3 spans 12 residues. The CDR3 is CASSLLGVEQYF. DNA of the CDR3: TGTGCCAGCAGCTTGCTTGGAGTGGAGCAGTACTTC.

This clonotype was seen a few times. The CDR3 DNA is TGTGCCAGCATAGCCGACAGCACCGGGGAGCTGTTTTTT. It yields the protein CASIADSTGELFF. The rearrangement links TRBV2 to TRBJ2-2; D is possibly TRBD1 (5 bases). The CDR3 covers 13 residues. CDR1 and CDR2 (germline): SNHLY, FYNNEI. Between the trimmed V and J ends, which lost 7 bases and 4 bases, there was a span of 10 bases.

J is TRBJ2-7 and V is TRBV5-4; the match to TRBD2 covers 10 bases. Looked up from germline, CDR1 is SGHNT and CDR2 is YYREEE (reference sequence). V lost 5 bases to trimming and J lost 6 bases; unmatched junction nucleotides: 5. The CDR3 runs to 13 residues. The CDR3 nucleotides are TGTGCCAGCAGGGGACTAGCGTCGGGCGAGCAGTACTTC. It codes for CASRGLASGEQYF.

The gene calls are TRBV5-6 and TRBJ1-5; 11 nucleotides align to TRBD1. This CDR3 has 12 residues. J was trimmed by 11 bases and V by 4 bases; bases with no gene match: 2. Germline V CDR1 and CDR2: SGHDT, YYEEEE. In DNA, the CDR3 is TGTGCCAGCAGCGTGGGACAGGGGGCCCAGCATTTT. Its protein is CASSVGQGAQHF.

This clonotype has at least ten counts. The chain is built from TRBV3-1 and TRBJ1-4; D call uncertain. The CDR3 is made up of 15 amino acids. Trimming removed 1 base at V and 0 bases at J, with 6 bases between. Germline V gene sequence: CDR1 LGHDT, CDR2 YNNKEL (reference sequence). CDR3 sequence reads: CASSQGTATNEKLFF. The CDR3 DNA reads TGTGCCAGCAGCCAAGGAACAGCAACTAATGAAAAACTGTTTTTT.

This clonotype was seen only a few times. The V call is TRBV6-1, the J call TRBJ1-5; 7 positions agree with TRBD1. Germline V gene sequence: CDR1 MNHNS, CDR2 SASEGT. The ends lost 6 bases at V and 4 bases at J; junction bases unmatched: 9. CDR3 length: 15 amino acids. CDR3 region: CASSPGQTKNQPQHF. The CDR3 DNA sequence: TGTGCCAGCAGCCCGGGACAGACAAAGAATCAGCCCCAGCATTTT.

This chain uses TRBV28 with TRBJ2-3, with TRBD2 identical over 11 bases. The length of the CDR3 is 15 residues. V was pared by 5 bases and J by 3 bases, with 4 bases of the junction left unmatched. The germline gives CDR1 MDHEN, CDR2 SYDVKM. The CDR3 DNA sequence: TGTGCCAGCAGTAAAGTAGCGGGAGGGACAGATACGCAGTATTTT. Translating gives CASSKVAGGTDTQYF.

This chain connects TRBV20-1 to TRBJ1-2; TRBD1 aligns across 7 bases. V was pared by 0 bases and J by 8 bases, with 12 bases of the junction left unmatched. This CDR3 is built from 15 residues. CDR1 and CDR2 from the germline V gene are DFQATT and SNEGSKA (reference sequence). CDR3 nucleotide sequence: TGCAGTGCTAGAGACTGGACAGGAGATTTGTTGGGCTACACCTTC. Translated: CSARDWTGDLLGYTF.

V is TRBV6-9 and J is TRBJ2-4; unclear D gene. This CDR3 contains 12 residues. In germline, CDR1 is MNHGY, CDR2 SVAAGI. Deletions cut 2 bases from V and 4 bases from J, with 3 bases between. CDR3 protein: CASSYEKNIQYF. The CDR3 coding sequence is TGTGCCAGCAGTTATGAGAAAAACATTCAGTACTTC.

In regard to this clonotype: With a much larger clone just one base away, this may be a read error. V and J are TRBV20-1 and TRBJ2-7; weak D call: TRBD1 (5 bases). The CDR3 is 15 residues long. Trimming removed 4 bases at V and 2 bases at J, with 18 bases between. CDR1 and CDR2 (germline): DFQATT, SNEGSKA (reference sequence). The CDR3, as DNA: TGCAGTGCTACCGACGTAGGACATGGCCCCTACGAGCAGTACTTC. This gives the protein CSATDVGHGPYEQYF.

The V call is TRBV10-1, the J call TRBJ2-7; D possibly matches TRBD1 or TRBD2 (5 bases each). Germline lookup yields CDR1 WNHNN and CDR2 SYGVQD (reference sequence). The V end lost 3 bases, the J end lost 0 bases, and 9 bases lay between the germline ends. The CDR3 spans 14 residues. The CDR3 spells CASSEGTLSYEQYF. The CDR3 DNA reads TGCGCCAGCAGTGAAGGGACCCTCTCCTACGAGCAGTACTTC.